The 15 T cell receptor beta chains below all came from one sample that was sequenced in a study of blood T cell repertoires in COVID-19. Here immunoSEQ multiplex PCR was the method, and the copy in TCRdb shows in-frame clones only, minus some. The table records 250,000 to 300,000 clones, around four fifths of them present only once. The sample comprised PBMCs or T cells enriched from blood (not recorded which). The receptors were sampled from a young man with acute COVID-19.

This chain connects TRBV6-1 to TRBJ2-3, with TRBD2 matching over 7 bases. The CDR3 runs to 15 residues. V trimming: 3 bases; J trimming: 3 bases; junction bases outside the gene matches: 6. Germline loops: CDR1 MNHNS, CDR2 SASEGT. CDR3 sequence (DNA): TGTGCCAGCAGTGAGGTAGCGGGTCGTACAGATACGCAGTATTTT. This gives the protein CASSEVAGRTDTQYF.

The chain combines TRBV5-4 with TRBJ1-1, with 7 bases lining up with TRBD1. CDR3 length: 15 residues. J gave up 1 base and V 0 bases, and 3 bases lay outside the gene matches. CDR1 is SGHNT, CDR2 YYREEE, per germline (reference sequence). CDR3 bases: TGTGCCAGCAGCTTGGGGGGGACAGCGAACACTGAAGCTTTCTTT. Residues: CASSLGGTANTEAFF.

V usage is TRBV19 and J usage is TRBJ1-1, with D perhaps matching TRBD1 (6 bases). The CDR3 runs 13 residues. Germline-derived CDR1 and CDR2 are LNHDA and SQIVND (reference sequence). The V end was cut by 8 bases, the J end by 1 base, with 11 bases between. CDR3 residues: CASVLQGNTEAFF. For the CDR3, the DNA is TGTGCCAGTGTGTTACAGGGGAACACTGAAGCTTTCTTT.

The sample holds a few counts of this clone. The V gene is TRBV27, the J gene TRBJ1-2; TRBD1 might be the D (5 bases). Germline assignment: CDR1 MNHEY and CDR2 SMNVEV (reference sequence). The CDR3 runs to 13 residues. V was cut by 5 bases and J by 5 bases, with 12 bases left in between. CDR3 residues: CASSAGLGYGYTF. CDR3 coding DNA: TGTGCCAGCAGTGCAGGGCTGGGATATGGCTACACCTTC.

This chain links TRBV14 with TRBJ1-1; perhaps TRBD1 as D (5 bases). The CDR3 is 15 residues long. Trimming took off 5 bases at V and 6 bases at J, with 19 bases between the two ends. CDR1 is SGHDN and CDR2 is FVKESK in the germline V gene. CDR3 residues: CASSTVQGRRAEAFF. The CDR3 region has the DNA TGTGCCAGCAGCACCGTCCAGGGCAGACGGGCTGAAGCTTTCTTT.

This clone came up a few times. V and J are TRBV19 and TRBJ1-1; no definite D call. Trimming shortened V by 6 bases and J by 4 bases, and 15 bases separated the two germline ends. CDR1 is LNHDA, CDR2 SQIVND, per germline (reference sequence). The CDR3 sequence is 14 residues long. For the CDR3, the DNA is TGTGCCAGTAGGCTGACCGCGGGAGGCACTGAAGCTTTCTTT. It translates to CASRLTAGGTEAFF.

The chain uses TRBV9 and TRBJ1-5, with unresolved D. The CDR3 extends over 14 amino acids. V was trimmed by 4 bases and J by 7 bases, leaving 15 bases between them. In germline, CDR1 is SGDLS, CDR2 YYNGEE. The chain's CDR3 is CASSRSGDYQPQHF. The CDR3 DNA reads as TGTGCCAGCAGCCGTAGCGGGGATTACCAGCCCCAGCATTTT. Full variable domain (missing parts from reference TRBV9 and TRBJ1-5): DSGVTQTPKHLITATGQRVTLRCSPRSGDLSVYWYQQSLDQGLQFLIQYYNGEERAKGNILERFSAQQFPDLHSELNLSSLELGDSALYFCASSRSGDYQPQHFGDGTRLSIL.

The chain is built from TRBV27 and TRBJ2-5; 7 positions match TRBD1. CDR1 MNHEY and CDR2 SMNVEV come from the germline V gene (reference sequence). The CDR3 totals 14 residues. The junction had 6 bases not matched to a gene; V was cut back by 6 bases and J by 2 bases. The CDR3 DNA reads as TGTGCCAGCAGCCGGGGACAGAAGCAAGAGACCCAGTACTTC. It codes for CASSRGQKQETQYF.

This clone came up a few times. V gene TRBV4-2 combines with J gene TRBJ1-1; no firm D call. V lost 0 bases to trimming and J lost 6 bases, with 14 bases between them. Germline V gives CDR1 LGHNA, CDR2 YNFKEQ. CDR3 length: 15 amino acids. In nucleotides, the CDR3 is TGTGCCAGCAGCCAAGAGTCGTACCTTTCGGCTGAAGCTTTCTTT. Amino acids: CASSQESYLSAEAFF.

This clone was observed once. The V and J genes are TRBV11-2 and TRBJ1-1; 7 bases map to TRBD1. The CDR3 is 14 amino acids. CDR1 is SGHAT and CDR2 is FQNNGV in the germline V gene. J lost 4 bases, V lost 5 bases, and 7 bases had no gene match. CDR3 bases: TGTGCCAGCAGCCCCAGGGGGTTTGGCACTGAAGCTTTCTTT. Amino acids: CASSPRGFGTEAFF.

This sequence joins TRBV6-5 and TRBJ2-5; 12 bases fit TRBD2. J gave up 2 bases and V 5 bases, and 3 bases lay outside the gene matches. Germline CDR1 reads MNHEY; CDR2 reads SVGAGI. The CDR3 has 15 amino acids. The CDR3 loop is CASSLLAGGQETQYF. The DNA of the CDR3 is TGTGCCAGCAGTCTACTAGCGGGAGGACAAGAGACCCAGTACTTC.

The rearrangement links TRBV6-5 to TRBJ2-2; 7 nucleotides agree with TRBD2. V gave up 6 bases and J gave up 6 bases; unmatched junction bases: 7. This CDR3 is built from 14 residues. The germline V gene has CDR1 MNHEY and CDR2 SVGAGI. CDR3 nucleotides: TGTGCCAGCAGCGACCGACTAGCCTCCGGGGAGCTGTTTTTT. It encodes CASSDRLASGELFF.

This sequence joins TRBV5-1 and TRBJ1-1; TRBD1 aligns across 7 bases. This CDR3 spans 15 amino acids. Germline V gene data show CDR1 as SGHRS and CDR2 as YFSETQ. Trimming took 0 bases from V and 4 from J; bases not matched to a gene: 6. CDR3 DNA sequence: TGCGCCAGCAGCTTGGATAGGGGGCTCGGCACTGAAGCTTTCTTT. It translates to CASSLDRGLGTEAFF.

This chain uses TRBV5-6 with TRBJ1-5; D gene uncertain. Trimming removed 0 bases at V and 5 bases at J, with 6 bases between. CDR1 is SGHDT and CDR2 is YYEEEE in the germline V gene. This CDR3 has 13 amino acids. The CDR3 DNA reads as TGTGCCAGCAGCTTGGTGGGAGATCAGCCCCAGCATTTT. It translates to CASSLVGDQPQHF.

The chain employs TRBV6-2 or TRBV6-3 and TRBJ1-5, with D perhaps matching TRBD1 (5 bases). Trimming took 2 bases from V and 4 from J, leaving 9 bases between them. This CDR3 has 14 residues. CDR1 and CDR2 (germline): MNHEY, SVGEGT. The CDR3 protein is CASSYGPGNQPQHF. The CDR3 DNA follows: TGTGCCAGCAGTTACGGGCCAGGGAATCAGCCCCAGCATTTT.